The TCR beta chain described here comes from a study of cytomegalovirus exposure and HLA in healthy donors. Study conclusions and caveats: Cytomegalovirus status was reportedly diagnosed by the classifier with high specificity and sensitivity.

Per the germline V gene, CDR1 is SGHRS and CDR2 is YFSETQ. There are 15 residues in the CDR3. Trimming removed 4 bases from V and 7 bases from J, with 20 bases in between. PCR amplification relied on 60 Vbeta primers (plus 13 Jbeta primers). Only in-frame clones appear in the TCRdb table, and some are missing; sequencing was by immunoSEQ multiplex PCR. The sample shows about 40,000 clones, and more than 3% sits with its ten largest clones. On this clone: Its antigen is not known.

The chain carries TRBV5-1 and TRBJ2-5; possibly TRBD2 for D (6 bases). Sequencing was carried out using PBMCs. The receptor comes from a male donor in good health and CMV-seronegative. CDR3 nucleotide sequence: TGCGCCAGCAGCAGACGACCAGCGGGCCCGGGGACCCAGTACTTC. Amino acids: CASSRRPAGPGTQYF. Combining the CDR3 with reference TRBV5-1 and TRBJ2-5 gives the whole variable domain KAGVTQTPRYLIKTRGQQVTLSCSPISGHRSVSWYQQTPGQGLQFLFEYFSETQRNKGNFPGRFSGRQFSNSRSEMNVSTLELGDSALYLCASSRRPAGPGTQYFGPGTRLLVL.